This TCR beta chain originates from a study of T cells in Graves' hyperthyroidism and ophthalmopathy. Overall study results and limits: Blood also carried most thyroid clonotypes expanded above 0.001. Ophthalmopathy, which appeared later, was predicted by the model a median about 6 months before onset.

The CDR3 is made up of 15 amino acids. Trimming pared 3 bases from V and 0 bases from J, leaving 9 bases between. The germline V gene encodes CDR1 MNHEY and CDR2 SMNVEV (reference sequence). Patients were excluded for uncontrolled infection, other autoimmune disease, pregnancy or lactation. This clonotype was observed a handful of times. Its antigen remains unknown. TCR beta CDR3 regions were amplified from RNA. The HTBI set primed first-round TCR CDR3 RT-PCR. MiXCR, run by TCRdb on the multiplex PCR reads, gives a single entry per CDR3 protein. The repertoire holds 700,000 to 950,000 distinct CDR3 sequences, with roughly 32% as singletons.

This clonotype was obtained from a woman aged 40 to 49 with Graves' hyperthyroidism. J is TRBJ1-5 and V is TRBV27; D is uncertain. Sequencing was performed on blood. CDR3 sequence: CASSFIRFSNQPQHF. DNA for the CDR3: TGTGCCAGCAGTTTTATCCGGTTTAGCAATCAGCCCCAGCATTTT.